This T cell receptor beta chain was profiled in a study of radiotherapy plus CTLA-4 blockade in lung cancer. At the level of the study: Disease control reached more than 30%, with objective responses in 15% to 20%. General study points: How blood T cell clones changed early, along with interferon-beta, reportedly forecast response best. TCR clones from tumors expanded in blood after radiotherapy plus ipilimumab.

Patients with chemo-refractory metastatic non-small-cell lung cancer received focal radiation plus CTLA-4 blockade with ipilimumab. Sequenced by immunoSEQ multiplex PCR; TCRdb stores in-frame clones only, minus some. Here the sample spans about 72,000 clones, around 80% being singletons. In germline, CDR1 is SGHTA, CDR2 FQGNSA. CDR3 size: 13 residues. Trimming at V came to 4 bases and at J to 7 bases, leaving 5 bases not matched to a gene. The count of this clone is one. Its specificity is unknown. This clonotype was sampled from a human donor with non-small cell lung cancer who had a complete response to radiotherapy plus ipilimumab. Sequencing used peripheral blood, obtained from a patient treated with radiotherapy plus ipilimumab. This sequence joins TRBV7-2 and TRBJ2-5, with 8 bases identical to TRBD2. The CDR3 DNA sequence: TGTGCCAGCAGCTCAGCCGGGGGGGCGACCCAGTACTTC. Translated, it gives CASSSAGGATQYF.